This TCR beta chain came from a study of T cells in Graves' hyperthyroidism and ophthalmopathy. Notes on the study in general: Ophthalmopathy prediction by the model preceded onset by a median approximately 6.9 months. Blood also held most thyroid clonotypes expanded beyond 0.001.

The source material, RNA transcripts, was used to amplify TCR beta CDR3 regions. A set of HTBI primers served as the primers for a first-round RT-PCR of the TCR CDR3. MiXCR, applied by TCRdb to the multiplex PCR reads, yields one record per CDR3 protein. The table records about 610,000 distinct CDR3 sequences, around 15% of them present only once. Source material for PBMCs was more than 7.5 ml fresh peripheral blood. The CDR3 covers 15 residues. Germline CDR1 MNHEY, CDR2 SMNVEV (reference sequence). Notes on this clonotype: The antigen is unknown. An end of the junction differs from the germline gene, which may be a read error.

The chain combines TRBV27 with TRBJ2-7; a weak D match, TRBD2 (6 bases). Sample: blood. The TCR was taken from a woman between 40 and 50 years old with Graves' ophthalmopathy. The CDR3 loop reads CVSSEGRGTTYEQYF. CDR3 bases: TGTGTCAGCTCAGAAGGACGGGGGACCACCTACGAGCAGTACTTC.